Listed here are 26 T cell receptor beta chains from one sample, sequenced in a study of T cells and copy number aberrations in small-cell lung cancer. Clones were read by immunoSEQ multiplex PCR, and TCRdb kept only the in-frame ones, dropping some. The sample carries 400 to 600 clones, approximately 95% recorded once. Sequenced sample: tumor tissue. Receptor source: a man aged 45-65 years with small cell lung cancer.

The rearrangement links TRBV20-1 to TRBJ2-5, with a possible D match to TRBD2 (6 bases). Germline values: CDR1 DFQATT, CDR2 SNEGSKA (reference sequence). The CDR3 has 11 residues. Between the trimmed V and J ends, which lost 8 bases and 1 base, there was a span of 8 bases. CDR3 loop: CSPRGQETQYF. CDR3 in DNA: TGCAGTCCGCGGGGCCAAGAGACCCAGTACTTC.

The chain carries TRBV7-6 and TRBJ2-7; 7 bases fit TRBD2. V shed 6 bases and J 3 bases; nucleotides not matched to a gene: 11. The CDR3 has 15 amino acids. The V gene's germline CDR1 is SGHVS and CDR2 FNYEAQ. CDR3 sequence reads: CASSRMGGLDYEQYF. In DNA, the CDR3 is TGTGCCAGCAGTCGAATGGGGGGGTTGGACTACGAGCAGTACTTC.

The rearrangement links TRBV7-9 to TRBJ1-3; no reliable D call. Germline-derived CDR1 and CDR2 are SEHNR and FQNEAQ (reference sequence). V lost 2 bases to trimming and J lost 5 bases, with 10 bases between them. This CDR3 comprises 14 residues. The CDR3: CASSLITVRNTIYF. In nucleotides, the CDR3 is TGTGCCAGCAGCTTAATCACGGTCCGAAACACCATATATTTT.

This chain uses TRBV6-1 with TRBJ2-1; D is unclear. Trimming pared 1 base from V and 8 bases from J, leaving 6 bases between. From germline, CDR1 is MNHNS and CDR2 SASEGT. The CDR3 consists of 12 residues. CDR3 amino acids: CASSEEGYEQFF. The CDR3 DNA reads TGTGCCAGCAGTGAAGAGGGATATGAGCAGTTCTTC.

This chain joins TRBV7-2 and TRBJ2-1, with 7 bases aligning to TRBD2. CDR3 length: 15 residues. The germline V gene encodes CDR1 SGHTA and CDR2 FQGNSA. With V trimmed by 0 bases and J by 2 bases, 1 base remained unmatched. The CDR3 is CASSLAGGPYNEQFF. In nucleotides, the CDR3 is TGTGCCAGCAGCTTAGCGGGAGGGCCCTACAATGAGCAGTTCTTC.

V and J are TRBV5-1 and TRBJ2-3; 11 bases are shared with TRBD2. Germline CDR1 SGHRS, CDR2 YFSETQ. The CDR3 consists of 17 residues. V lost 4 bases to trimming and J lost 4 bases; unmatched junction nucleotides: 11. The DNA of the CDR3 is TGCGCCAGCAGCCCGGCGGTAGCGGGAGGGCCGGCAGATACGCAGTATTTT. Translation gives CASSPAVAGGPADTQYF.

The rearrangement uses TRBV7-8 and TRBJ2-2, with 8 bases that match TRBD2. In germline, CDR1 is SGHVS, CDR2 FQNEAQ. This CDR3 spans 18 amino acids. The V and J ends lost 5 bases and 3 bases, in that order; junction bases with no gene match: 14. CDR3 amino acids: CASSAYPFGREDTGELFF. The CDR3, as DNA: TGTGCCAGCAGCGCTTACCCTTTTGGGCGGGAGGACACCGGGGAGCTGTTTTTT.

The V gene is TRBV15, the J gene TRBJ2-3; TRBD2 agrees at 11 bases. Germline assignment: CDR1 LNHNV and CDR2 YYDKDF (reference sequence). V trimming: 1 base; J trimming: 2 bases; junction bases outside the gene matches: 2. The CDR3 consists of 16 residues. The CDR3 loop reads CATSRALAGATDTQYF. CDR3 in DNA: TGTGCCACCAGCAGAGCACTAGCGGGAGCCACAGATACGCAGTATTTT.

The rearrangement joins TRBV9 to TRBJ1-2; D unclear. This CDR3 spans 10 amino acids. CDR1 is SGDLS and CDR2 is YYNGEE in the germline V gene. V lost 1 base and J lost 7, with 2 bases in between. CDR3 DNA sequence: TGTGCCAGCAGCGTATTTGGCTACACCTTC. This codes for CASSVFGYTF.

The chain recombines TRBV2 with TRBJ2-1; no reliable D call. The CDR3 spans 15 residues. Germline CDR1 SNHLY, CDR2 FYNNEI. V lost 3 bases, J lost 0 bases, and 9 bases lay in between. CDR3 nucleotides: TGTGCCAGCAGTGACGGACCCGGCTCCTACAATGAGCAGTTCTTC. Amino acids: CASSDGPGSYNEQFF.

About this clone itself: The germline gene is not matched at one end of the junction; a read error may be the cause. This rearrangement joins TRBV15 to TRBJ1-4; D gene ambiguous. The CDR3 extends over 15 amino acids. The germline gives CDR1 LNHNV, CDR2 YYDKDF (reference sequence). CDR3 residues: CATSFSRTNNEKLFF. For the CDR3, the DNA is TGTGCCACCAGCTTCTCCCGTACTAATAATGAGAAACTGTTTTTT.

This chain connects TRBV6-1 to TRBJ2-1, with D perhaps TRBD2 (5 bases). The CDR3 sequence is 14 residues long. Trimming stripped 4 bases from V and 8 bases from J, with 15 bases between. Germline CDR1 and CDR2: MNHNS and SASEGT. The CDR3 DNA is TGTGCCAGCAGTGCCGGGTTGAGCGGTTATGAGCAGTTCTTC. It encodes CASSAGLSGYEQFF.

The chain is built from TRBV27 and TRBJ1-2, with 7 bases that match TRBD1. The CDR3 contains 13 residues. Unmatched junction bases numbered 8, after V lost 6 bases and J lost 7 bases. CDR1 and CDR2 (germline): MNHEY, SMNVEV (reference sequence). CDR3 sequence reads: CASRNLYRGGYTF. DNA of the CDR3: TGTGCCAGCAGAAACCTTTACAGGGGTGGCTACACCTTC.

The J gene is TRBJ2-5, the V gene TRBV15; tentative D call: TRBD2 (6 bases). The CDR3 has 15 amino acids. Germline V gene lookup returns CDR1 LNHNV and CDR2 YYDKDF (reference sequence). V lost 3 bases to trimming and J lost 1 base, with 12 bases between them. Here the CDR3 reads CATSSPSDTQETQYF. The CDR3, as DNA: TGTGCCACCAGCAGCCCTAGCGACACCCAAGAGACCCAGTACTTC.

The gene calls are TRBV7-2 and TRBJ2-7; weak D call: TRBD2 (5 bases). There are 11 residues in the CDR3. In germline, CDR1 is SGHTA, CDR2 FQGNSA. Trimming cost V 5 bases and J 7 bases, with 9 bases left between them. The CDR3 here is CASSTGGEQYF. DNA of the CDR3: TGTGCCAGCAGCACCGGAGGAGAGCAGTACTTC. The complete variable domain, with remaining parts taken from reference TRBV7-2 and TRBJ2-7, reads GAGVSQSPSNKVTEKGKDVELRCDPISGHTALYWYRQSLGQGLEFLIYFQGNSAPDKSGLPSDRFSAERTGGSVSTLTIQRTQQEDSAVYLCASSTGGEQYFGPGTRLTVT.

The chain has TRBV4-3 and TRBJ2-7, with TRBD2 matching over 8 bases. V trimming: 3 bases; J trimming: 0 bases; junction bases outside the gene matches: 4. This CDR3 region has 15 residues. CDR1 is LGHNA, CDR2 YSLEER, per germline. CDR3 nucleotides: TGCGCCAGCAGCCAGGGGCGGGAGGCCTCCTACGAGCAGTACTTC. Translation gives CASSQGREASYEQYF.

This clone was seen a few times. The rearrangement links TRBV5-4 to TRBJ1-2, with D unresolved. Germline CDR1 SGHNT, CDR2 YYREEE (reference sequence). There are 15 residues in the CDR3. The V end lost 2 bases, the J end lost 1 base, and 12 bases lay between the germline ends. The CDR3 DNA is TGTGCCAGCAGCTTCCTTACAGAAAGTAACTATGGCTACACCTTC. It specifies CASSFLTESNYGYTF.

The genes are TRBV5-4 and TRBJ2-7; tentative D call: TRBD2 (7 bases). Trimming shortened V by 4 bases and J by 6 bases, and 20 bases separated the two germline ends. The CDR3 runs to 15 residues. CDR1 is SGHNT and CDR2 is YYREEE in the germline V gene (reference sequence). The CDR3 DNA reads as TGTGCCAGCAGCCCGGGAGGCAGGGGAGTTGTCGAGCAGTACTTC. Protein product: CASSPGGRGVVEQYF.

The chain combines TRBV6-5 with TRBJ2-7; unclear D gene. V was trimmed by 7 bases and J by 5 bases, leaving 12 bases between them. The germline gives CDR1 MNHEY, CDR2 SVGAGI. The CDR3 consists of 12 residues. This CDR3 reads CASTGRMDEQYF. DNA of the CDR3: TGTGCCAGCACAGGACGGATGGACGAGCAGTACTTC.

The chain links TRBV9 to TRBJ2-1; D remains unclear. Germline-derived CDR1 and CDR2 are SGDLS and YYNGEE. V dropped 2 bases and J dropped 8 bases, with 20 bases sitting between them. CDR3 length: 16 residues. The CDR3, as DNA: TGTGCCAGCAGCGTGGCTCCCCGAGGCGGACGGGATGAGCAGTTCTTC. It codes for CASSVAPRGGRDEQFF.

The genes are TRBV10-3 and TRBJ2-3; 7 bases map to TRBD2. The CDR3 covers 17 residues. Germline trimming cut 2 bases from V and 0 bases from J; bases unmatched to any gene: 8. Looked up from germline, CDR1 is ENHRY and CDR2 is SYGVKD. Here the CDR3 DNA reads TGTGCCATCAGTGAGCTAAGGGGAGGGGTTAGCACAGATACGCAGTATTTT. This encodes CAISELRGGVSTDTQYF.

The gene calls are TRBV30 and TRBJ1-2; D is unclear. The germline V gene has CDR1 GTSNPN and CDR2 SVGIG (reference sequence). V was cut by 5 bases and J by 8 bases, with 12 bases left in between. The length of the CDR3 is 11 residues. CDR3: CAWGEPVGYTF. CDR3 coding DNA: TGTGCCTGGGGGGAACCAGTCGGCTACACCTTC.

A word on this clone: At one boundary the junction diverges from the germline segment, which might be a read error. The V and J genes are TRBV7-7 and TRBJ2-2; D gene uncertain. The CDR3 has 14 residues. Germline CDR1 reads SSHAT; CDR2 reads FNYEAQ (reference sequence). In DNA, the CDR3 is TGTGCTAGCAGCTTCGGGTCAGGAACCGGGGAGCTGTTTTTT. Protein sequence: CASSFGSGTGELFF.

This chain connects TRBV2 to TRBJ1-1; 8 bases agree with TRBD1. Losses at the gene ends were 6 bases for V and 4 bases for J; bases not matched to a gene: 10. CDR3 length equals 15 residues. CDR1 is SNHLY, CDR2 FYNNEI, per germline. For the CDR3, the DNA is TGTGCCAGCAGGAAGGGAACAGGGGGGGGCACTGAAGCTTTCTTT. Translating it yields CASRKGTGGGTEAFF.

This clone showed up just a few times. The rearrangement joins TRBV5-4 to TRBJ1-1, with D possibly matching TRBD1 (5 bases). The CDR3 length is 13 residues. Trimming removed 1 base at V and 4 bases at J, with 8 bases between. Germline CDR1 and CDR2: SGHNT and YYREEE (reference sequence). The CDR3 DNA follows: TGTGCCAGCAGCTTGAGAGGGGCCACTGAAGCTTTCTTT. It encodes CASSLRGATEAFF.

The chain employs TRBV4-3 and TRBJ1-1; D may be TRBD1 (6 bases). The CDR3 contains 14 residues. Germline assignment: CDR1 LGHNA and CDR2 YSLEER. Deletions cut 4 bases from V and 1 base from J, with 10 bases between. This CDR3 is CASSLQGGNTEAFF. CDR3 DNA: TGCGCCAGCAGCCTACAGGGCGGGAACACTGAAGCTTTCTTT.